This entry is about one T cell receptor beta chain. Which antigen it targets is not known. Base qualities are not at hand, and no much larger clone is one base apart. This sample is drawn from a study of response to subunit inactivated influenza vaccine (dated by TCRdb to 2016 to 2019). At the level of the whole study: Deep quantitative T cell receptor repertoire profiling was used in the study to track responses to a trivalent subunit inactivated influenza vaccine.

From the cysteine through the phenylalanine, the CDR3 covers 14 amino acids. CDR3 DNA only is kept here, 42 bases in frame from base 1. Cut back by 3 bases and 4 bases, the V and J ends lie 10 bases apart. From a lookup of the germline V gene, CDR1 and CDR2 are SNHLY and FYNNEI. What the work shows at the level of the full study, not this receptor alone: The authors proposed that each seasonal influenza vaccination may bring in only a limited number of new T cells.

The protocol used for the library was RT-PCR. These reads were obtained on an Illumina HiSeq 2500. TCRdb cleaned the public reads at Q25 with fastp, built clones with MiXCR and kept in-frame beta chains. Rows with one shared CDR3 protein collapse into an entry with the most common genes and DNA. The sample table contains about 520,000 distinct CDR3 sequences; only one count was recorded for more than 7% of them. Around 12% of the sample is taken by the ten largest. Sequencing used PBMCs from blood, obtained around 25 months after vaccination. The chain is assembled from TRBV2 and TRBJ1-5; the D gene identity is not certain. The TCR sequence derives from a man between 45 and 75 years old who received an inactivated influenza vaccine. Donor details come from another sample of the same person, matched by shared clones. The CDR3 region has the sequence CASSDRAGNQPQHF. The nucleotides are TGTGCCAGCAGTGATCGGGCGGGAAATCAGCCCCAGCATTTT.